This T cell receptor beta chain emerged from a study of cytomegalovirus exposure and HLA in healthy donors. Study background: From donors who were HLA-typed, an early data release held 80 million or so unique TCRs. Study-level points and caveats: Available immune exposure information covered CMV serostatus only. Three chains linked to CMV were shown in vitro to be specific for CMV antigens. The dataset shows that most TCR sequences were rare, while some public TCRs occurred in many donors.

This clone was counted once. Its target is unknown. V lost 1 base, J lost 6 bases, and 12 bases lay in between. The CDR3 is 14 amino acids. Germline V CDR1 and CDR2: MGHRA, YSYEKL. The primer mix had 60 Vbeta and 13 Jbeta primers. This table comes from immunoSEQ multiplex PCR, and its TCRdb copy is limited to in-frame clones, with some not included. This sample has around 90,000 clones, with roughly 60% found just once. The clonotype comes from a woman in her twenties or thirties in good health and CMV-seropositive. The chain joins TRBV4-1 to TRBJ1-1, with D possibly being TRBD1 (6 bases). Sequencing input: PBMCs. The CDR3 DNA is TGCGCCAGCAGCCAAGTGATAGGGGGTCCTGAAGCTTTCTTT. Encoded protein: CASSQVIGGPEAFF.